This T cell receptor (beta chain) was recorded in a study of blood T cells in healthy people across ages. The authors ran a second PCR of roughly 6 to 12 cycles using a sample-barcoded 5' primer and a J-beta primer mix. TCRdb redid the calling of the 5' RACE reads with MiXCR, one entry per CDR3 protein. In the table there are about 1,800,000 distinct CDR3 sequences, 28% of which are singletons. This clonotype was found a few times. The CDR3 covers 14 residues. Germline V gene sequence: CDR1 SQVTM, CDR2 ANQGSEA. The ends were cut back, 7 bases at V and 0 bases at J, with 13 bases in the middle. Sample: blood. V is TRBV29-1 and J is TRBJ1-3; the D is unclear. This TCR derives from a woman younger than 45 in good health. Here the CDR3 DNA reads TGCAGCGCCGAGGGCATGAGCTCTGGAAACACCATATATTTT. Its translation is CSAEGMSSGNTIYF.